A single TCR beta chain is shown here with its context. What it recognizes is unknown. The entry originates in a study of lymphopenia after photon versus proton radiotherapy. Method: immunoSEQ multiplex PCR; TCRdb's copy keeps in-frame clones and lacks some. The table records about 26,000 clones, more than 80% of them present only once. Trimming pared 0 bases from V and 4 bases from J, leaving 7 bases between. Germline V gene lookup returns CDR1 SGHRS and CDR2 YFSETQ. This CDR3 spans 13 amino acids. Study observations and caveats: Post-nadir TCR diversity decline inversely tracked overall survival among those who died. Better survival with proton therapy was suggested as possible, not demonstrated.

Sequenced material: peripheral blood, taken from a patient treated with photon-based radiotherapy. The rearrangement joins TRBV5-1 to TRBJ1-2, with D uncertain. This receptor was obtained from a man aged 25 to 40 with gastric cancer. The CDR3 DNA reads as TGCGCCAGCAGCTTGGAACAGAGCTATGGCTACACCTTC. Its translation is CASSLEQSYGYTF.